This T cell receptor (beta chain) is drawn from a study of shared T cell receptors in the human thymus. The method was immunoSEQ multiplex PCR; TCRdb's version includes in-frame clones alone and lacks a portion of them. The sample records more than 550,000 clones, around 85% being singletons. CDR3 length equals 13 residues. Trimming pared 7 bases from V and 2 bases from J, leaving 11 bases between. Germline lookup yields CDR1 MNHEY and CDR2 SVGAGI. This sample was also put to use in a study of human thymus T cells. Per that paper: Healthy Finnish infants having corrective surgery for congenital heart defects served as donors. Resections from corrective heart surgery supplied the thymus tissue. Thymic and blood repertoires seemed to favor certain V and J genes. Related reports documented highly overlapping thymic repertoires among unrelated individuals.

The sequencing input was thymocytes. The chain is built from TRBV6-5 and TRBJ1-2; D is unresolved. The sequence was collected from a girl under three years old with a congenital heart defect. The CDR3 nucleotides are TGTGCCAGCATGGCAGGTCCCAACTATGGCTACACCTTC. Translated: CASMAGPNYGYTF.